These T cell receptor beta chains were read from a single sample in a study of response to subunit inactivated influenza vaccine. From the RT-PCR reads, TCRdb called clonotypes with MiXCR, one entry per CDR3 protein. This table holds roughly 650,000 distinct CDR3 sequences, less than 15% found once. The sequencing here drew on PBMCs from blood, taken less than 15 days before vaccination. Source of these receptors: a man aged 50 or older who received an inactivated influenza vaccine. The CDR3 runs from the conserved cysteine through the conserved F or W. The order of the fields is CDR3 DNA, CDR3 protein, J gene, clone size, V gene, D gene. The D gene is left open where the match is weak. Part of the rows lack a size; the others show once, few, many or a class for expanded clones.

DNA: TGCGCCAGCAGCTTGACAGGGGGCGATTCTGAGACCCAGTACTTC
CDR3: CASSLTGGDSETQYF
J: TRBJ2-5
size: few
V: TRBV5-1
D: TRBD1

DNA: TGCAGTGCCGGGACTAGCGGAATTTTTTCTAGCACAGATACGCAGTATTTT
CDR3: CSAGTSGIFSSTDTQYF
J: TRBJ2-3
size: .
V: TRBV20-1
D: TRBD2

DNA: TGTGCCAGCAGTTTAGCGGGACCCTCCTACAATGAGCAGTTCTTC
CDR3: CASSLAGPSYNEQFF
J: TRBJ2-1
size: many
V: TRBV28
D: .

DNA: TGTGCCTGGAGTAGCGGCCGCTTTTATGGCTACACCTTC
CDR3: CAWSSGRFYGYTF
J: TRBJ1-2
size: .
V: TRBV30
D: .

DNA: TGCAGCGTTGAAGATGGGGATGGCGGCATTCAGTACTTC
CDR3: CSVEDGDGGIQYF
J: TRBJ2-4
size: .
V: TRBV29-1
D: .

DNA: TGTGCCAGCGGCGATCCCCAGCATTTT
CDR3: CASGDPQHF
J: TRBJ1-5
size: .
V: TRBV9
D: .

DNA: TGCGCCAGCAGCAAACAGACAGGGGCCCTTAGCCGGGAGACCCAGTACTTC
CDR3: CASSKQTGALSRETQYF
J: TRBJ2-5
size: .
V: TRBV5-1
D: TRBD1

DNA: TGTGCCAGCAGTTACGGTCAGGGGGCCTACGAGCAGTACTTC
CDR3: CASSYGQGAYEQYF
J: TRBJ2-7
size: many
V: TRBV6-5
D: TRBD1

DNA: TGTGCCACCAGCAGAGGGTCAGTGCGACAGGGAGAGACCCAGTACTTC
CDR3: CATSRGSVRQGETQYF
J: TRBJ2-5
size: .
V: TRBV15
D: TRBD1

DNA: TGTGCCATCAGTGAGTTCGGCGGGGGGGCCCCAGATACGCAGTATTTT
CDR3: CAISEFGGGAPDTQYF
J: TRBJ2-3
size: .
V: TRBV10-3
D: TRBD2

DNA: TGTGCCAGCAGCGTAGGACTTTCGAAGAACACTGAAGCTTTCTTT
CDR3: CASSVGLSKNTEAFF
J: TRBJ1-1
size: .
V: TRBV9
D: .

DNA: TGTGCCAGCAGCCAAGAGACTAGCGGGAACACCGGGGAGCTGTTTTTT
CDR3: CASSQETSGNTGELFF
J: TRBJ2-2
size: few
V: TRBV4-2
D: TRBD2

DNA: TGCAGCGTTGACGTAGGAAACACCATATATTTT
CDR3: CSVDVGNTIYF
J: TRBJ1-3
size: few
V: TRBV29-1
D: .

DNA: TGTGCCAGCAGGCCACAGGGATCTGGAAACACCATATATTTT
CDR3: CASRPQGSGNTIYF
J: TRBJ1-3
size: .
V: TRBV4-2
D: .

DNA: TGCGCCAGCAGCTTGGAAGCTAGCGGAACAAATGAGCAGTTCTTC
CDR3: CASSLEASGTNEQFF
J: TRBJ2-1
size: .
V: TRBV5-1
D: TRBD2

DNA: TGCAGCGTTGAAGACGGGAACACCGGGGAGCTGTTTTTT
CDR3: CSVEDGNTGELFF
J: TRBJ2-2
size: few
V: TRBV29-1
D: .

DNA: TGTGCCACCCAGCCTTTATGGACTAGCGGGAGGGCCTTTTCGTCTGGGACCCAGTACTTC
CDR3: CATQPLWTSGRAFSSGTQYF
J: TRBJ2-5
size: .
V: TRBV6-2/TRBV6-3
D: TRBD2

DNA: TGTGCCAGCAGCCCAGGGACAGGGATCACTGAAGCTTTCTTT
CDR3: CASSPGTGITEAFF
J: TRBJ1-1
size: many
V: TRBV5-5
D: TRBD1

DNA: TGCAGTGCCCCCACGATAGTCAAAAACATTCAGTACTTC
CDR3: CSAPTIVKNIQYF
J: TRBJ2-4
size: many
V: TRBV20-1
D: .

DNA: TGCAGTGCTACCCGCGGGGCAGGGATTGAGGAGACCCAGTACTTC
CDR3: CSATRGAGIEETQYF
J: TRBJ2-5
size: few
V: TRBV20-1
D: .

DNA: TGTGCCAGCAGCTCGACAGGGGTTGAGCAGTTCTTC
CDR3: CASSSTGVEQFF
J: TRBJ2-1
size: many
V: TRBV11-1
D: TRBD1

DNA: TGCAGTGCTAGAGGGCGGGGTTGGAGAGACGAGCAGTACTTC
CDR3: CSARGRGWRDEQYF
J: TRBJ2-7
size: .
V: TRBV20-1
D: .

DNA: TGTGCCATCAGCAAACTAGCGGGGGCTGCAGATACGCAGTATTTT
CDR3: CAISKLAGAADTQYF
J: TRBJ2-3
size: .
V: TRBV7-2
D: TRBD2

DNA: TGTGCCAGCAGCTTAGATCGGGGCGGTCACGAGCAGTACTTC
CDR3: CASSLDRGGHEQYF
J: TRBJ2-7
size: .
V: TRBV11-2
D: .

DNA: TGTGCCACCAGTGATAACAGAATTGGCCTTTCGAACACCGGGGAGCTGTTTTTT
CDR3: CATSDNRIGLSNTGELFF
J: TRBJ2-2
size: few
V: TRBV24-1
D: .

DNA: TGTGCCAGCAGTTTAGGTCGGAGGATCTACGAGCAGTACTTC
CDR3: CASSLGRRIYEQYF
J: TRBJ2-7
size: .
V: TRBV12-3/TRBV12-4
D: .

DNA: TGCGCCAGCGGGGGACAGCCACGCACAGATACGCAGTATTTT
CDR3: CASGGQPRTDTQYF
J: TRBJ2-3
size: few
V: TRBV10-2
D: TRBD1

DNA: TGTGCCAGCAGTTACTCGACGGAAGGGTATGGCTACACCTTC
CDR3: CASSYSTEGYGYTF
J: TRBJ1-2
size: few
V: TRBV6-5
D: .

DNA: TGCGCCAGCAGCGCCGGGGGGATGGGTGAGCAGTTCTTC
CDR3: CASSAGGMGEQFF
J: TRBJ2-1
size: few
V: TRBV4-3
D: TRBD2

DNA: TGCGCCAGCAGCCAAGAGGGAGGGGGGTACGCGAACACCGGGGAGCTGTTTTTT
CDR3: CASSQEGGGYANTGELFF
J: TRBJ2-2
size: .
V: TRBV4-3
D: .

DNA: TGTGCCAGCAGGGTGGACATATCCGAGCAGTACTTC
CDR3: CASRVDISEQYF
J: TRBJ2-7
size: .
V: TRBV6-1
D: .

DNA: TGCGCCAGCAGCTTGGGACAGGGTATAAGCAATGAGCAGTTCTTC
CDR3: CASSLGQGISNEQFF
J: TRBJ2-1
size: few
V: TRBV5-1
D: TRBD1

DNA: TGTGCCAGCAGTGCGGGACTCAACGGCCCCGCTTTCTTT
CDR3: CASSAGLNGPAFF
J: TRBJ1-1
size: .
V: TRBV6-1
D: .

DNA: TGCGCCAGCAGCGAGGGGACAGAAGGTGAAAAACTGTTTTTT
CDR3: CASSEGTEGEKLFF
J: TRBJ1-4
size: .
V: TRBV5-1
D: TRBD1

DNA: TGTGCCAGCAGCATAGGGGCGGGAGGGCCCTACAATGAGCAGTTCTTC
CDR3: CASSIGAGGPYNEQFF
J: TRBJ2-1
size: .
V: TRBV3-1
D: TRBD2

DNA: TGTGCCAGCAGACCGGGACATAACACCGGGGAGCTGTTTTTT
CDR3: CASRPGHNTGELFF
J: TRBJ2-2
size: few
V: TRBV2
D: .

DNA: TGTGCCACCAGTGACGCGAGCACAGATACGCAGTATTTT
CDR3: CATSDASTDTQYF
J: TRBJ2-3
size: many
V: TRBV24-1
D: .

DNA: TGTGCCAGCCAATTCGACCGGGACGGACAACGCTATGGCTACACCTTC
CDR3: CASQFDRDGQRYGYTF
J: TRBJ1-2
size: few
V: TRBV6-2/TRBV6-3
D: .

DNA: TGTGCCAGCACCCAAAACTTCATCTCAAATCAGCCCCAGCATTTT
CDR3: CASTQNFISNQPQHF
J: TRBJ1-5
size: .
V: TRBV7-2
D: .

DNA: TGTGCCAGCAGCGAAGCCCCCGGGACAGCAAACTATGGCTACACCTTC
CDR3: CASSEAPGTANYGYTF
J: TRBJ1-2
size: .
V: TRBV9
D: TRBD1

DNA: TGCAGTGCCCTGACGGGCGGGAGGGTGGATGAGCAGTTCTTC
CDR3: CSALTGGRVDEQFF
J: TRBJ2-1
size: few
V: TRBV20-1
D: TRBD2

DNA: TGTGCCAGCAGCCAAGAAAGTGGATCACCCCTCCACTTT
CDR3: CASSQESGSPLHF
J: TRBJ1-6
size: many
V: TRBV3-1
D: .

DNA: TGTGCCAGCAGCGCGGGACCCCGAGGGCAGTTCTTC
CDR3: CASSAGPRGQFF
J: TRBJ2-1
size: few
V: TRBV25-1
D: .

DNA: TGCGCCAGCAGCCTCGGGACCCAGGGATACACTGAAGCTTTCTTT
CDR3: CASSLGTQGYTEAFF
J: TRBJ1-1
size: many
V: TRBV4-1
D: .

DNA: TGCGCCAGCAGCCATCCTATAACGGGCGCAAGCTCTGGAAACACCATATATTTT
CDR3: CASSHPITGASSGNTIYF
J: TRBJ1-3
size: few
V: TRBV4-1
D: .

DNA: TGTGCCAGCAGCGTAGACTTTACAGGGGCGAGAGACACTGAAGCTTTCTTT
CDR3: CASSVDFTGARDTEAFF
J: TRBJ1-1
size: .
V: TRBV9
D: TRBD1